The 16 T cell receptor beta chains reported below all come from one sample, sequenced in a study of T cells in Graves' hyperthyroidism and ophthalmopathy. RNA transcripts were the template for amplifying TCR beta CDR3 regions. RT-PCR in the first round (using the HTBI primer set) targeted the TCR CDR3. TCRdb passed the multiplex PCR reads through MiXCR, listing each CDR3 protein once. The repertoire holds around 500,000 distinct CDR3 sequences, with 14% as singletons. Source material: blood. Every receptor here comes from a woman aged 40 to 50 with Graves' hyperthyroidism.

This clonotype showed up many times. The chain carries TRBV5-6 and TRBJ2-2; unclear D gene. There are 17 residues in the CDR3. The V end lost 0 bases, the J end lost 0 bases, and 12 bases lay between the germline ends. Germline assignment: CDR1 SGHDT and CDR2 YYEEEE. CDR3 nucleotides: TGTGCCAGCAGCTTGGCAGCGACAACCGCGAACACCGGGGAGCTGTTTTTT. This encodes CASSLAATTANTGELFF.

This clonotype was observed many times. The chain combines TRBV18 with TRBJ2-7; 10 bases are shared with TRBD1. This CDR3 is 16 amino acids long. Germline lookup yields CDR1 KGHSH and CDR2 LQKENI. Losses at the gene ends were 5 bases for V and 5 bases for J; bases not matched to a gene: 12. The CDR3 region is CASSGRTGGYMDEQYF. The CDR3 DNA follows: TGTGCCAGCTCAGGACGGACAGGGGGTTACATGGACGAGCAGTACTTC.

This clonotype has at least ten counts. V and J are TRBV20-1 and TRBJ2-2; D might be TRBD2 (6 bases). This CDR3 is 17 amino acids long. The ends were cut back, 0 bases at V and 0 bases at J, with 14 bases in the middle. Germline V gene sequence: CDR1 DFQATT, CDR2 SNEGSKA (reference sequence). This chain's CDR3 is CSARDLRAGANTGELFF. Here the CDR3 DNA reads TGCAGTGCTAGAGACTTAAGAGCGGGCGCGAACACCGGGGAGCTGTTTTTT.

This clonotype has more than one count but fewer than ten. Possible read error: a much larger clone is one base away. Since the CDR3 does not end with the conserved phenylalanine or tryptophan, this likely comes from a read error. V and J are TRBV30 and TRBJ1-2; the D is unclear. Trimming took off 0 bases at V and 4 bases at J, with 9 bases between the two ends. CDR3 length: 13 residues. The germline CDR1 and CDR2 sequences are GTSNPN and SVGIG (reference sequence). This CDR3 is CAWSVGGSYGYTL. CDR3 nucleotides: TGTGCCTGGAGTGTAGGCGGGAGCTATGGCTACACCCTC.

In its sample, this clonotype was seen many times. The chain has TRBV6-5 and TRBJ1-1; D might be TRBD1 (5 bases). The length of the CDR3 is 14 residues. In germline, CDR1 is MNHEY, CDR2 SVGAGI. V gave up 7 bases and J gave up 1 base, with 13 bases separating them. The CDR3 DNA follows: TGTGCCAGCATGTTAATCACAGGGAACACTGAAGCTTTCTTT. Its translation is CASMLITGNTEAFF.

The V and J genes are TRBV6-1 and TRBJ2-7; possibly TRBD1 for D (6 bases). The V gene lost 6 bases and the J gene lost 1 base, with 16 bases spanning the gap. The CDR3 totals 15 residues. Germline-derived CDR1 and CDR2 are MNHNS and SASEGT. The DNA of the CDR3 is TGTGCCAGCAGCCTAACAGGGCGTTCTTCCTACGAGCAGTACTTC. It is translated as CASSLTGRSSYEQYF.

Here the CDR3 reads CASSRGSTNEKLFF. In nucleotides, the CDR3 is TGCGCCAGCAGCCGGGGGTCAACTAATGAAAAACTGTTTTTT. The J gene is TRBJ1-4, the V gene TRBV5-1, with D perhaps matching TRBD1 (5 bases). Germline-derived CDR1 and CDR2 are SGHRS and YFSETQ. The CDR3 length is 14 residues. Between the trimmed V and J ends, which lost 4 bases and 0 bases, there was a span of 7 bases.

This clonotype was observed many times. The genes are TRBV5-1 and TRBJ2-5; D remains ambiguous. Trimming removed 0 bases at V and 3 bases at J, with 9 bases between. CDR1 and CDR2 (germline): SGHRS, YFSETQ. The CDR3 consists of 14 residues. The CDR3, as DNA: TGCGCCAGCAGCTTGGCAGAGGCAGAAGAGACCCAGTACTTC. Protein product: CASSLAEAEETQYF. Drawing the rest from reference TRBV5-1 and TRBJ2-5, the complete variable domain is KAGVTQTPRYLIKTRGQQVTLSCSPISGHRSVSWYQQTPGQGLQFLFEYFSETQRNKGNFPGRFSGRQFSNSRSEMNVSTLELGDSALYLCASSLAEAEETQYFGPGTRLLVL.

This clonotype was recorded many times. The V call is TRBV6-1, the J call TRBJ2-5; the match to TRBD2 covers 9 bases. There are 16 residues in the CDR3. V gave up 6 bases and J gave up 5 bases; unmatched junction bases: 13. Germline V gives CDR1 MNHNS, CDR2 SASEGT. The chain's CDR3 is CASRSGLAGTRETQYF. The CDR3 DNA sequence: TGTGCCAGCAGGTCTGGGCTAGCGGGAACGCGGGAGACCCAGTACTTC.

This clonotype was seen just once. The chain carries TRBV28 and TRBJ1-5; weak D call: TRBD1 (5 bases). The CDR3 has 17 residues. Germline-derived CDR1 and CDR2 are MDHEN and SYDVKM. The V end was cut by 3 bases, the J end by 4 bases, with 19 bases between. The CDR3 is CASSFRRIDSHNQPQHF. CDR3 bases: TGTGCCAGCAGTTTCCGTCGTATTGACAGTCATAATCAGCCCCAGCATTTT. The complete variable domain, with remaining parts taken from reference TRBV28 and TRBJ1-5, reads DVKVTQSSRYLVKRTGEKVFLECVQDMDHENMFWYRQDPGLGLRLIYFSYDVKMKEKGDIPEGYSVSREKKERFSLILESASTNQTSMYLCASSFRRIDSHNQPQHFGDGTRLSIL.

This clonotype has only a few counts. The rearrangement uses TRBV27 and TRBJ2-3, with no clear D. The CDR3 loop spans 17 amino acids. Germline V gene data show CDR1 as MNHEY and CDR2 as SMNVEV (reference sequence). The V end was cut by 2 bases, the J end by 0 bases, with 15 bases between. CDR3 bases: TGTGCCAGCAGTTTAGGGTTGGGGATCTCTAGCACAGATACGCAGTATTTT. Residues: CASSLGLGISSTDTQYF.

The chain is built from TRBV12-3 or TRBV12-4 and TRBJ2-4, with a weak D call TRBD2 (6 bases). There are 17 residues in the CDR3. V was shortened by 6 bases and J by 10 bases, with 28 bases between the two germline ends. CDR3 amino acids: CASSSIYGGPPRDIQYF. CDR3 DNA: TGTGCCAGCAGCTCCATTTACGGGGGACCCCCCAGGGATATTCAGTACTTC.

This clonotype was seen only a few times. The chain couples TRBV30 to TRBJ2-2; D gene uncertain. V lost 3 bases to trimming and J lost 4 bases, with 3 bases between them. The germline gives CDR1 GTSNPN, CDR2 SVGIG (reference sequence). The CDR3 runs 11 residues. CDR3 DNA sequence: TGTGCCTGGAGCACCACCGGGGAGCTGTTTTTT. Translation gives CAWSTTGELFF.

This clonotype was recorded many times. The chain employs TRBV19 and TRBJ1-1, with D hard to call. Per the germline V gene, CDR1 is LNHDA and CDR2 is SQIVND (reference sequence). The V and J ends lost 1 base and 1 base respectively, with 10 bases between them. The CDR3 consists of 15 residues. In DNA form, the CDR3 reads TGTGCCAGTAGTATAGTGGCACTCCAGAACACTGAAGCTTTCTTT. It yields the protein CASSIVALQNTEAFF.

Notes on this clonotype: This may arise from a read error, as a much more abundant clone is one base away. The gene calls are TRBV6-1 and TRBJ1-5; possible D gene TRBD1, 5 bases. Trimming took off 8 bases at V and 0 bases at J, with 11 bases between the two ends. The CDR3 has 14 residues. Germline-derived CDR1 and CDR2 are MNHNS and SASEGT. The CDR3 DNA sequence: TGTGCCAGCTGGGGGGGGACTAGCAATCAGCCCCAGCATTTT. Amino acids: CASWGGTSNQPQHF.

In its sample, this clonotype was seen many times. The chain links TRBV28 to TRBJ2-3; 10 nucleotides match TRBD2. The CDR3 length is 18 residues. With 3 bases clipped from V and 2 bases from J, the junction kept 11 bases outside the gene matches. CDR1 MDHEN and CDR2 SYDVKM come from the germline V gene. CDR3 residues: CASSFSLAGGSLTDTQYF. CDR3 nucleotide sequence: TGTGCCAGCAGTTTTAGTTTAGCGGGAGGCTCGCTCACAGATACGCAGTATTTT. Variable domain in full (rest from reference TRBV28 and TRBJ2-3): DVKVTQSSRYLVKRTGEKVFLECVQDMDHENMFWYRQDPGLGLRLIYFSYDVKMKEKGDIPEGYSVSREKKERFSLILESASTNQTSMYLCASSFSLAGGSLTDTQYFGPGTRLTVL.